The 6 T cell receptor beta chains below were found in one sample sequenced in a study of cytomegalovirus exposure and HLA in healthy donors. Data came from immunoSEQ multiplex PCR; TCRdb stores just in-frame clones and leaves some out. This table holds about 120,000 clones, 85% to 90% found once. The sample taken for sequencing was PBMCs. These TCRs come from a woman in her twenties or thirties in good health and CMV-seronegative.

This rearrangement joins TRBV6-5 to TRBJ2-7, with 10 bases lining up with TRBD1. The germline V gene encodes CDR1 MNHEY and CDR2 SVGAGI. J was trimmed by 2 bases and V by 5 bases; bases with no gene match: 3. This CDR3 contains 14 residues. The CDR3 region has the DNA TGTGCCAGCAGTACGACAGGGGGCGCCTACGAGCAGTACTTC. Protein: CASSTTGGAYEQYF.

The genes are TRBV13 and TRBJ1-6, with a possible D match to TRBD1 (5 bases). The V gene's germline CDR1 is PRHDT and CDR2 FYEKMQ (reference sequence). V shed 3 bases and J shed 10 bases, with 10 bases lying between them. The length of the CDR3 is 13 residues. CDR3 residues: CASSFGGGSPLHF. CDR3 in DNA: TGTGCCAGCAGCTTCGGGGGGGGGTCACCCCTCCACTTT.

This clone has a single count. The J gene is TRBJ1-3, the V gene TRBV6-5; 7 bases are shared with TRBD1. V lost 2 bases to trimming and J lost 2 bases; unmatched junction nucleotides: 0. This CDR3 has 14 residues. Germline V gives CDR1 MNHEY, CDR2 SVGAGI. This CDR3 reads CASSYRGPGNTIYF. The CDR3 nucleotides are TGTGCCAGCAGTTACAGGGGGCCTGGAAACACCATATATTTT.

The chain is built from TRBV4-3 and TRBJ2-7; 7 nucleotides align to TRBD2. This CDR3 has 14 residues. The V and J ends lost 1 base and 2 bases, in that order; junction bases with no gene match: 2. CDR1 and CDR2 (germline): LGHNA, YSLEER. The CDR3 sequence: CASSQGGGPYEQYF. CDR3 in DNA: TGCGCCAGCAGCCAAGGCGGGGGACCCTACGAGCAGTACTTC.

This clone was counted between two and nine times. The rearrangement joins TRBV2 to TRBJ1-6; D might be TRBD1 (6 bases). Trimming left V 7 bases short and J 10 bases short, with 17 bases between. The CDR3 is 14 amino acids. Looked up from germline, CDR1 is SNHLY and CDR2 is FYNNEI. The CDR3 nucleotides read TGTGCCAGCAAAAGGGACAACGGGGAATCACCCCTCCACTTT. Translation gives CASKRDNGESPLHF.

The V and J genes are TRBV4-3 and TRBJ1-5; D is perhaps TRBD1 (6 bases). Per germline, CDR1 LGHNA and CDR2 YSLEER. The V gene lost 3 bases and the J gene lost 3 bases, with 12 bases spanning the gap. The CDR3 runs 15 residues. CDR3 sequence: CASSQEQGVNQPQHF. The CDR3 DNA follows: TGCGCCAGCAGCCAGGAACAGGGTGTCAATCAGCCCCAGCATTTT.